This is a list of T cell receptor beta chains from one sample in a study of long-term antiretroviral therapy in people with HIV. Sequencing was performed with immunoSEQ multiplex PCR; in TCRdb, only in-frame clones are kept and a portion is missing. The sample includes about 24,000 clones, approximately 86% of them seen just once. Sequenced here: unsorted PBMCs, sampled 1.2 years after starting antiretroviral therapy. The receptors were gathered from a man aged 45-65 years with HIV. The CDR3 runs from the conserved cysteine through the conserved F or W. A D gene is named only where the DNA matches it firmly. Clone size appears in some rows only: once, few, many, or a class for an expanded clone.

TRBV5-1	TRBJ2-1	.	once	TGCGCCAGCAGCTTGACCACAGGGAGCTTATACAATGAGCAGTTCTTC	CASSLTTGSLYNEQFF
TRBV10-3	TRBJ1-1	.	.	TGTGCCATCTTTGTTCCTCAAGGGGCAAGAGCTTTCTTT	CAIFVPQGARAFF
TRBV29-1	TRBJ2-1	TRBD2	.	TGCAGCGTTGACGGACTAGCCCCCGGGGGTGAGCAGTTCTTC	CSVDGLAPGGEQFF
TRBV7-2	TRBJ1-2	.	.	TGTGCCAGCAGTTCTTTACAGGGTCTTTCCTATGGCTACACCTTC	CASSSLQGLSYGYTF
TRBV19	TRBJ1-1	.	.	TGTGCCAGTAGAACCACACAGATGAACACTGAAGCTTTCTTT	CASRTTQMNTEAFF
TRBV7-2	TRBJ1-1	.	.	TGTGCCAGCAGCTTGGAAGGGGGCACTGAAGCTTTCTTT	CASSLEGGTEAFF
TRBV28	TRBJ1-2	.	.	TGTGCCAGCAGCTTTGGGACGTCGGTTAGCTATGGCTACACCTTC	CASSFGTSVSYGYTF
TRBV2	TRBJ2-1	.	.	TGTGCCAGCAGCCAGGGGTTCTTC	CASSQGFF
TRBV7-6	TRBJ2-1	.	once	TGTGCCAGCAGCTTAGAGGTCCCATCCAATGAGCAGTTCTTC	CASSLEVPSNEQFF
TRBV11-3	TRBJ2-2	TRBD2	.	TGTGCCAGCAGCTCACGACTAGCGGGGAACACCGGGGAGCTGTTTTTT	CASSSRLAGNTGELFF
TRBV28	TRBJ2-7	.	few	TGTGCCAGCATCTCTCCTCTGGCGGGGGCTCCCTACGAGCAGTACTTC	CASISPLAGAPYEQYF
TRBV25-1	TRBJ1-1	.	.	TGTGCCAGCATGGAGGGAACGAACACTGAAGCTTTCTTT	CASMEGTNTEAFF
TRBV29-1	TRBJ2-1	.	.	TGCAGCGTTGAGAAGGGAAACAATGAGCAGTTCTTC	CSVEKGNNEQFF
TRBV28	TRBJ1-1	.	.	TGTGCCAGCAGTTCGCTCCCCTCTGAAGCTTTCTTT	CASSSLPSEAFF
TRBV5-1	TRBJ2-3	TRBD1	.	TGCGCCAGCAGCTCCCTGCAGGGGGTAATGGGAGATACGCAGTATTTT	CASSSLQGVMGDTQYF
TRBV29-1	TRBJ2-1	TRBD1	.	TGCAGCGTTGAAGACAAGGACAGGAGAAAGTTCTTC	CSVEDKDRRKFF
TRBV11-1	TRBJ2-1	TRBD1	.	TGTGCCAGCAGCTCCGGGACAGGGGGCCCGGATTTCAATGAGCAGTTCTTC	CASSSGTGGPDFNEQFF
TRBV30	TRBJ1-1	.	.	TGTGCCTGGAGTAGGGGGGTGGGGGACACTGAAGCTTTCTTT	CAWSRGVGDTEAFF
TRBV30	TRBJ1-6	TRBD1	.	TGTGCCTGGAGTACTAGGACAGGGTATGGTAATTCACCCCTCCACTTT	CAWSTRTGYGNSPLHF
TRBV4-2	TRBJ1-4	TRBD1	.	TGTGCCAGCAGCCAAGAAAATGTAGCGGGACAGGGCTCTGAAAAACTGTTTTTT	CASSQENVAGQGSEKLFF
TRBV29-1	TRBJ1-2	.	.	TGCAGCGTTGTCCCCGCAGATGGCTACACCTTC	CSVVPADGYTF
TRBV7-8	TRBJ1-1	.	.	TGTGCCAGCAGCTTTCCCGGGCGTTTCACTGAAGCTTTCTTT	CASSFPGRFTEAFF
TRBV18	TRBJ2-6	.	.	TGTGCCAGCTCCACGAGCTCTGGGGCCAACGTCCTGACTTTC	CASSTSSGANVLTF
TRBV4-1	TRBJ2-6	.	.	TGCGCCAGCAGCCAAGAAGGTTCCTCTGGGGCCAACGTCCTGACTTTC	CASSQEGSSGANVLTF
TRBV7-8	TRBJ1-4	TRBD1	.	TGTGCCAGCAGCTCAGGGACAGGGGGAGCAACTAATGAAAAACTGTTTTTT	CASSSGTGGATNEKLFF
TRBV29-1	TRBJ1-2	.	few	TGCAGCGTTGAATCGGTAGGGTCAGGCTATGGCTACACCTTC	CSVESVGSGYGYTF
TRBV4-3	TRBJ2-2	TRBD1	.	TGCGCCAGCAGCCTAGTAGGGACAGGGGGCATCGGGGAGCTGTTTTTT	CASSLVGTGGIGELFF
TRBV19	TRBJ1-5	.	few	TGTGCCAGTAGTATGAATAATCAGCCCCAGCATTTT	CASSMNNQPQHF
TRBV7-9	TRBJ1-4	.	.	TGTGCCAGCAGCCCCTCCGGGGGTCGGACTAATGAAAAACTGTTTTTT	CASSPSGGRTNEKLFF
TRBV9	TRBJ1-2	.	once	TGTGCCAGCAGCGCCACAGGGAATGGCTACACCTTC	CASSATGNGYTF
TRBV19	TRBJ2-7	.	once	TGTGCCAGTAGTATCTCGGGCTACGAGCAGTACTTC	CASSISGYEQYF
TRBV4-3	TRBJ1-4	TRBD1	once	TGCGCCAGCAGCCAAGATAGGATCGGACAGGGAGGACAACTGTTTTTT	CASSQDRIGQGGQLFF
TRBV27	TRBJ2-7	TRBD1	once	TGTGCCAGCAGTTCTGACAGGGAGATTATCTACGAGCAGTACTTC	CASSSDREIIYEQYF
TRBV6-9	TRBJ1-2	TRBD1	few	TGTGCCAGCCTCGGGCGACAGGGGTACGGCTACACCTTC	CASLGRQGYGYTF
TRBV10-3	TRBJ2-3	TRBD2	once	TGTGCCATCAGTGAGACTAGCGGGGGAGCAGATACGCAGTATTTT	CAISETSGGADTQYF
TRBV11-2	TRBJ2-7	.	.	TGTGCCAGCAGCTTAGATAGGAGGGGCTTGTCCTACGAGCAGTACTTC	CASSLDRRGLSYEQYF
TRBV19	TRBJ1-4	.	.	TGTGCCAGTAGGAGGACAACAACTAATGAAAAACTGTTTTTT	CASRRTTTNEKLFF
TRBV4-3	TRBJ1-2	.	.	TGCGCCAGCAGCCAAGAAAGGCCGAACTATGGCTACACCTTC	CASSQERPNYGYTF
TRBV11-1	TRBJ1-2	.	.	TGTGCCAGCAGCTTAGCAGGGACTGAGGAAGGCTACACCTTC	CASSLAGTEEGYTF
TRBV9	TRBJ2-1	TRBD2	.	TGTGCCAGCAGCCCCTGGCTAGCGGGTTCCTACAATGAGCAGTTCTTC	CASSPWLAGSYNEQFF